Listed here are 13 T cell receptor beta chains from one sample, sequenced in a study of PD-L1 blockade in urothelial cancer. Time point described: pretreatment peripheral blood. TCRdb's table, derived via immunoSEQ multiplex PCR, lists solely in-frame clones and lacks some. Of tens of thousands of clones in the sample, 81% were seen once. Sequenced here: PBMCs, sampled around atezolizumab (anti-PD-L1) treatment. The origin of the receptors is a man in his 70s with urothelial cancer.

This chain connects TRBV5-1 to TRBJ1-3; perhaps TRBD1 as D (6 bases). In germline, CDR1 is SGHRS, CDR2 YFSETQ. V gave up 8 bases and J gave up 4 bases, with 13 bases separating them. This CDR3 is built from 13 residues. The CDR3: CARGRGGGNTIYF. The CDR3 nucleotides read TGCGCCAGGGGCAGGGGAGGGGGAAACACCATATATTTT.

The rearrangement links TRBV13 to TRBJ1-1; TRBD1 matches 9 bases. Germline assignment: CDR1 PRHDT and CDR2 FYEKMQ (reference sequence). With 1 base clipped from V and 6 bases from J, the junction kept 6 bases outside the gene matches. CDR3 length equals 15 residues. DNA of the CDR3: TGTGCCAGCAGCTTAGAACCGGGGACAGGGTCTGAAGCTTTCTTT. This encodes CASSLEPGTGSEAFF.

The V call is TRBV6-8, the J call TRBJ2-1; TRBD2 matches at 13 bases. V lost 5 bases and J lost 0; bases outside the gene matches: 7. The CDR3 is made up of 18 amino acids. Germline CDR1 reads MNHGY; CDR2 reads SAAAGT. The CDR3: CASSPRTSGGYSYNEQFF. DNA of the CDR3: TGTGCCAGCAGTCCGAGGACTAGCGGGGGATACTCCTACAATGAGCAGTTCTTC.

V usage is TRBV6-1 and J usage is TRBJ1-5; D is ambiguous. Germline assignment: CDR1 MNHNS and CDR2 SASEGT. The CDR3 contains 12 residues. Trimming removed 7 bases at V and 0 bases at J, with 4 bases between. CDR3 in DNA: TGTGCCAGCATGAGTAGCAATCAGCCCCAGCATTTT. Its translation: CASMSSNQPQHF.

The genes are TRBV4-1 and TRBJ2-7; D is possibly TRBD2 (6 bases). This CDR3 has 16 residues. In germline, CDR1 is MGHRA, CDR2 YSYEKL. Trimming shortened V by 4 bases and J by 5 bases, and 21 bases separated the two germline ends. In DNA, the CDR3 is TGCGCCAGCAGCCGCGGGAACGCGTTCTCCAGCGACGAGCAGTACTTC. Translation gives CASSRGNAFSSDEQYF.

J is TRBJ2-1 and V is TRBV28, with 11 bases matching TRBD1. Germline V gene lookup returns CDR1 MDHEN and CDR2 SYDVKM. The V gene end was trimmed by 10 bases and the J gene end by 7 bases; junction bases not matched to a gene: 9. This CDR3 region has 14 residues. CDR3 DNA: TGTGCCACCGCAGGACAGGGGGCTAGTAATGAGCAGTTCTTC. This encodes CATAGQGASNEQFF.

The rearrangement links TRBV6-5 to TRBJ1-2, with 7 bases identical to TRBD1. Germline CDR1 is MNHEY and CDR2 is SVGAGI. CDR3 length equals 13 residues. Trimming took 8 bases from V and 8 from J; bases not matched to a gene: 11. CDR3 protein: CASQTYRGWGYTF. The DNA for the CDR3 is TGTGCCAGCCAAACCTACAGGGGCTGGGGCTACACCTTC.

The V call is TRBV7-9, the J call TRBJ1-6, with D perhaps matching TRBD1 (6 bases). The CDR3 runs 15 residues. V was shortened by 3 bases and J by 7 bases, with 13 bases between the two germline ends. Germline CDR1 reads SEHNR; CDR2 reads FQNEAQ (reference sequence). Written as DNA, the CDR3 is TGTGCCAGCAGCTTGGGGGCCGACCGGAATTCACCCCTCCACTTT. Translation gives CASSLGADRNSPLHF.

The J gene is TRBJ1-1, the V gene TRBV6-5, with 9 bases lining up with TRBD1. J was trimmed by 3 bases and V by 6 bases; bases with no gene match: 5. Germline loops: CDR1 MNHEY, CDR2 SVGAGI. The CDR3 is 14 amino acids. The CDR3 reads CASRGTGPYTEAFF. The CDR3 coding sequence is TGTGCCAGCAGAGGGACAGGGCCCTACACTGAAGCTTTCTTT.

The chain has TRBV6-1 and TRBJ2-7; TRBD1 matches 8 bases. This CDR3 contains 13 residues. The ends lost 4 bases at V and 4 bases at J; junction bases unmatched: 3. The V gene's germline CDR1 is MNHNS and CDR2 SASEGT. CDR3 protein: CASSGNRGYEQYF. The CDR3 DNA is TGTGCCAGCAGTGGGAACAGGGGGTACGAGCAGTACTTC.

This clone ranks as large (0.1 to 1%). V is TRBV7-8 and J is TRBJ1-5; 7 bases are a match to TRBD1. Germline trimming cut 1 base from V and 5 bases from J; bases unmatched to any gene: 8. The germline V gene encodes CDR1 SGHVS and CDR2 FQNEAQ. CDR3 length: 16 residues. For the CDR3, the DNA is TGTGCCAGCAGCTTAGGGACCCGGGACAGTTATCAGCCCCAGCATTTT. Amino acids: CASSLGTRDSYQPQHF.

The J gene is TRBJ2-7, the V gene TRBV7-3; D is possibly TRBD1 (6 bases). From germline, CDR1 is SGHTA and CDR2 FQGTGA. Trimming took 2 bases from V and 5 from J, leaving 19 bases between them. The CDR3 covers 16 residues. In nucleotides, the CDR3 is TGTGCCAGCAGCTTAGGGGGAGCAGGGGCAGTCAACGAGCAGTACTTC. Translated: CASSLGGAGAVNEQYF.

This clone was observed a handful of times. The CDR3 loop reads CAWSVLGGAQAKNIQYF. The CDR3, as DNA: TGTGCCTGGAGTGTACTTGGAGGGGCGCAGGCCAAAAACATTCAGTACTTC. This chain connects TRBV30 to TRBJ2-4; D may be TRBD2 (6 bases). The CDR3 is 17 residues long. V was pared by 0 bases and J by 1 base, with 16 bases between. Germline V gene data show CDR1 as GTSNPN and CDR2 as SVGIG (reference sequence).